This is a list of T cell receptor beta chains from one sample in a study of T cells in Graves' hyperthyroidism and ophthalmopathy. TCRdb re-analysed the multiplex PCR reads in MiXCR, keeping a single row per CDR3 protein. The data show about 360,000 distinct CDR3 sequences, less than 15% seen once. Material for sequencing was blood. The receptors were gathered from a woman aged 18-29 years with Graves' hyperthyroidism. Both conserved end residues are part of each CDR3. The order of the fields is D gene, V gene, J gene, clone size, CDR3 protein, CDR3 DNA. A D gene is named only where the DNA matches it firmly. Not every row has a clone size; where given, it reads once, few, many or a size class.

d_call: .
v_call: TRBV11-2
j_call: TRBJ2-1
clone_size: .
cdr3_aa: CASRTDRLTSYNEQFF
cdr3_nt: TGTGCCAGCAGAACCGACAGGTTAACTTCCTACAATGAGCAGTTCTTC

d_call: .
v_call: TRBV5-6
j_call: TRBJ1-1
clone_size: many
cdr3_aa: CASSRNHWRTEAFF
cdr3_nt: TGTGCCAGCAGCCGCAACCATTGGAGGACTGAAGCTTTCTTT

d_call: TRBD1
v_call: TRBV2
j_call: TRBJ2-1
clone_size: many
cdr3_aa: CASSEDYRGREQFF
cdr3_nt: TGTGCCAGCAGTGAGGACTACAGGGGGAGGGAGCAGTTCTTC

d_call: .
v_call: TRBV6-1
j_call: TRBJ1-1
clone_size: .
cdr3_aa: CASIRGGGVTEAFF
cdr3_nt: TGTGCCAGCATCCGTGGAGGGGGAGTTACTGAAGCTTTCTTT

d_call: TRBD1
v_call: TRBV28
j_call: TRBJ1-1
clone_size: few
cdr3_aa: CASSSSGTGNTEAFF
cdr3_nt: TGTGCCAGCAGTTCCTCCGGGACAGGGAACACTGAAGCTTTCTTT

d_call: .
v_call: TRBV27
j_call: TRBJ1-1
clone_size: many
cdr3_aa: CASSLSYGVPEAFF
cdr3_nt: TGTGCCAGCAGTTTAAGTTACGGTGTCCCTGAAGCTTTCTTT

d_call: TRBD2
v_call: TRBV28
j_call: TRBJ2-5
clone_size: many
cdr3_aa: CASSTRLAGGPVRETQYF
cdr3_nt: TGTGCCAGCAGTACCAGACTAGCGGGGGGGCCGGTGCGGGAGACCCAGTACTTC

d_call: .
v_call: TRBV7-9
j_call: TRBJ1-6
clone_size: .
cdr3_aa: CASSLEALGTLHF
cdr3_nt: TGTGCCAGCAGCTTAGAGGCGTTAGGAACCCTCCACTTT

d_call: .
v_call: TRBV24-1
j_call: TRBJ2-1
clone_size: many
cdr3_aa: CATSGLSSYNEQFF
cdr3_nt: TGTGCCACCAGCGGCTTAAGCTCCTACAATGAGCAGTTCTTC

d_call: .
v_call: TRBV6-1
j_call: TRBJ1-5
clone_size: many
cdr3_aa: CASSEARTPGSQPQHF
cdr3_nt: TGTGCCAGCAGTGAGGCTAGGACACCCGGAAGTCAGCCCCAGCATTTT

d_call: .
v_call: TRBV29-1
j_call: TRBJ2-5
clone_size: many
cdr3_aa: CSLSRDQETQYF
cdr3_nt: TGCAGTTTATCCCGGGACCAAGAGACCCAGTACTTC

d_call: TRBD1
v_call: TRBV4-2
j_call: TRBJ2-5
clone_size: .
cdr3_aa: CASSPTGNRGETQYF
cdr3_nt: TGTGCCAGCAGCCCTACGGGTAACAGGGGGGAGACCCAGTACTTC